This passage covers 22 T cell receptor beta chains from one sample sequenced in a study of blood T cell repertoires in COVID-19. Clones were read by immunoSEQ multiplex PCR, and TCRdb kept only the in-frame ones, dropping some. The sample carries about 35,000 clones, 83% recorded once. The source material was peripheral blood. Receptor source: a man aged 50 to 60 with acute or convalescent COVID-19.

The rearrangement links TRBV10-3 to TRBJ1-3; D possibly corresponds to TRBD1 (6 bases). V dropped 0 bases and J dropped 0 bases, with 15 bases sitting between them. This CDR3 region has 18 residues. Germline-derived CDR1 and CDR2 are ENHRY and SYGVKD. The CDR3 coding sequence is TGTGCCATCAGTGAGTCTGGAGGACAGCTTAACTCTGGAAACACCATATATTTT. It is translated as CAISESGGQLNSGNTIYF.

This rearrangement joins TRBV13 to TRBJ2-2, with D perhaps TRBD1 (6 bases). V lost 2 bases and J 8 bases, leaving 9 bases between the germline ends. The CDR3 has 13 residues. Germline CDR1 and CDR2: PRHDT and FYEKMQ (reference sequence). The CDR3 sequence is CASSLPGTGELFF. The CDR3 region has the DNA TGTGCCAGCAGCTTACCAGGGACAGGGGAGCTGTTTTTT.

The genes are TRBV11-2 and TRBJ2-7; TRBD1 is a possible D gene (6 bases). CDR3 length equals 14 residues. The germline gives CDR1 SGHAT, CDR2 FQNNGV. The V and J ends lost 5 bases and 3 bases respectively, with 14 bases between them. CDR3 residues: CASSHTGYYYEQYF. The CDR3 nucleotides read TGTGCCAGCAGCCATACAGGGTATTACTACGAGCAGTACTTC.

A single count supports this clone. The CDR3 sequence is CASSKQGRSYEQYF. The DNA for the CDR3 is TGTGCCAGCAGTAAACAGGGGAGATCCTACGAGCAGTACTTC. The chain employs TRBV2 and TRBJ2-7, with TRBD1 identical over 7 bases. CDR1 and CDR2 from the germline V gene are SNHLY and FYNNEI. Trimming removed 5 bases from V and 1 base from J; junction bases left unmatched: 5. The CDR3 totals 14 residues.

This clone was counted a single time. The chain joins TRBV7-2 to TRBJ2-2; D is perhaps TRBD1 (5 bases). CDR3 length: 15 amino acids. Germline values: CDR1 SGHTA, CDR2 FQGNSA. Trimming pared 1 base from V and 0 bases from J, leaving 6 bases between. CDR3 sequence reads: CASSLVGPNTGELFF. CDR3 coding DNA: TGTGCCAGCAGCTTAGTGGGGCCGAACACCGGGGAGCTGTTTTTT.

The rearrangement links TRBV3-1 (or the pseudogene TRBV3-2) to TRBJ2-7; the D gene is possibly TRBD1 (6 bases). Looked up from germline, CDR1 is LGHDT and CDR2 is YNNKEL (reference sequence). This CDR3 has 14 residues. The ends were cut back, 4 bases at V and 0 bases at J, with 10 bases in the middle. The CDR3 region has the DNA TGTGCCAGCAGCCCCTACAGGGACTCCTACGAGCAGTACTTC. Protein: CASSPYRDSYEQYF.

The rearrangement links TRBV6-5 to TRBJ2-7; D not certain. Germline loops: CDR1 MNHEY, CDR2 SVGAGI. V was clipped by 4 bases and J by 0 bases, with 13 bases between them. This CDR3 contains 15 residues. In nucleotides, the CDR3 is TGTGCCAGCAGTTCAGGCTCTCTTAGCTCCTACGAGCAGTACTTC. Translation: CASSSGSLSSYEQYF.

The gene calls are TRBV6-5 and TRBJ2-5; D may be TRBD1 (6 bases). V was cut by 6 bases and J by 2 bases, with 16 bases left in between. This CDR3 comprises 15 residues. Germline V CDR1 and CDR2: MNHEY, SVGAGI. The CDR3 DNA follows: TGTGCCAGCAGCCGCAACAGGGTACCTCAAGAGACCCAGTACTTC. The encoded protein is CASSRNRVPQETQYF.

The V gene is TRBV19, the J gene TRBJ2-3, with TRBD2 matching over 8 bases. Germline V gives CDR1 LNHDA, CDR2 SQIVND (reference sequence). This CDR3 has 15 residues. V lost 4 bases to trimming and J lost 2 bases; unmatched junction nucleotides: 5. The CDR3 sequence is CASSSVSGITDTQYF. The DNA for the CDR3 is TGTGCCAGTAGTAGCGTTAGCGGGATCACAGATACGCAGTATTTT.

The V call is TRBV5-1, the J call TRBJ1-6; D gene uncertain. Germline V lookup: CDR1 SGHRS, CDR2 YFSETQ. Trimming pared 0 bases from V and 10 bases from J, leaving 14 bases between. The CDR3 has 15 amino acids. As DNA, the CDR3 is TGCGCCAGCAGCTTGGGGGTGGAGGTTAAGTCACCCCTCCACTTT. As protein: CASSLGVEVKSPLHF.

The rearrangement uses TRBV24-1 and TRBJ1-2, with TRBD1 matching 9 bases. Germline V gene lookup returns CDR1 KGHDR and CDR2 SFDVKD. The CDR3 runs 15 residues. The V gene end was trimmed by 7 bases and the J gene end by 4 bases; junction bases not matched to a gene: 9. CDR3 bases: TGTGCCACCAGGGGGACAGGGATGGTGCCCTATGGCTACACCTTC. This translates into CATRGTGMVPYGYTF.

The V and J genes are TRBV3-1 (or the pseudogene TRBV3-2) and TRBJ1-1, with D possibly being TRBD1 (5 bases). With 6 bases removed from V and 0 bases from J, the gap between germline ends came to 11 bases. Germline CDR1 is LGHDT and CDR2 is YNNKEL (reference sequence). This CDR3 has 14 residues. The CDR3 coding sequence is TGTGCCAGCAGACAGACAGCTATGAACACTGAAGCTTTCTTT. This sequence encodes CASRQTAMNTEAFF.

The rearrangement links TRBV6-6 to TRBJ2-1; TRBD2 aligns across 14 bases. This CDR3 contains 16 residues. Unmatched junction bases numbered 4, after V lost 6 bases and J lost 3 bases. Per the germline V gene, CDR1 is MNHNY and CDR2 is SVGAGI (reference sequence). The CDR3 reads CASRTGLAGGYNEQFF. CDR3 DNA sequence: TGTGCCAGCAGAACCGGACTAGCGGGGGGCTACAATGAGCAGTTCTTC.

The rearrangement joins TRBV6-6 to TRBJ1-1; D perhaps matches TRBD1 (6 bases). Germline CDR1 and CDR2: MNHNY and SVGAGI (reference sequence). Trimming removed 5 bases from V and 3 bases from J, with 10 bases in between. The CDR3 extends over 13 amino acids. CDR3 in DNA: TGTGCCAGCAGTCCACACAGGGACACTGAAGCTTTCTTT. Residues: CASSPHRDTEAFF.

Only one count was recorded for this clone. This chain links TRBV4-1 with TRBJ1-2, with D unresolved. Germline CDR1 is MGHRA and CDR2 is YSYEKL. The CDR3 is made up of 16 amino acids. With 4 bases removed from V and 5 bases from J, the gap between germline ends came to 20 bases. CDR3 DNA sequence: TGCGCCAGCAGCCTGAATTTAAAACCTTGGCAGTATGGCTACACCTTC. Protein sequence: CASSLNLKPWQYGYTF.

The chain employs TRBV4-1 and TRBJ2-7, with 12 bases that match TRBD2. The CDR3 contains 16 residues. CDR1 MGHRA and CDR2 YSYEKL come from the germline V gene. After removal of 0 bases from V and 5 bases from J, the junction contained 5 bases not matched to a gene. The chain's CDR3 is CASSQDPPSGGDEQYF. The CDR3 nucleotides read TGCGCCAGCAGCCAAGATCCCCCTAGCGGGGGGGACGAGCAGTACTTC.

The CDR3 is CASSHSDRGREQYF. DNA of the CDR3: TGTGCCAGCAGCCACTCGGACAGGGGGCGTGAGCAGTACTTC. The rearrangement joins TRBV3-1 (or the pseudogene TRBV3-2) to TRBJ2-7; 11 nucleotides line up with TRBD1. Germline V CDR1 and CDR2: LGHDT, YNNKEL (reference sequence). This CDR3 is 14 amino acids long. The V segment lost 3 bases and the J segment 7 bases; nucleotides outside the gene matches: 5.

This clone was observed a handful of times. This rearrangement joins TRBV3-1 (or the pseudogene TRBV3-2) to TRBJ2-1; 13 positions match TRBD2. The V segment lost 7 bases and the J segment 8 bases; nucleotides outside the gene matches: 8. This CDR3 contains 15 residues. CDR1 is LGHDT, CDR2 YNNKEL, per germline (reference sequence). In nucleotides, the CDR3 is TGTGCCAGCACCCGGACTAGCGGGAGTTTTGATGAGCAGTTCTTC. Protein sequence: CASTRTSGSFDEQFF.

This rearrangement joins TRBV25-1 to TRBJ2-1; TRBD2 aligns across 14 bases. The CDR3 is 16 residues long. Unmatched junction bases numbered 7, after V lost 8 bases and J lost 4 bases. Germline assignment: CDR1 MGHDK and CDR2 SYGVNS. CDR3: CASQSGLAGEYNEQFF. In DNA, the CDR3 is TGTGCCAGCCAATCGGGACTAGCGGGAGAATACAATGAGCAGTTCTTC.

The chain links TRBV19 to TRBJ2-7, with D possibly TRBD1 on 6 matching bases. The ends were cut back, 1 base at V and 4 bases at J, with 17 bases in the middle. Germline V gene lookup returns CDR1 LNHDA and CDR2 SQIVND (reference sequence). The CDR3 has 16 residues. This chain's CDR3 is CASSIGLGDTTYEQYF. CDR3 nucleotide sequence: TGTGCCAGTAGTATAGGTCTCGGGGACACGACATACGAGCAGTACTTC.

The chain uses TRBV5-4 and TRBJ1-2; D may be TRBD1 (6 bases). V lost 3 bases and J lost 8, with 11 bases in between. CDR1 and CDR2 from the germline V gene are SGHNT and YYREEE (reference sequence). The CDR3 covers 12 residues. In nucleotides, the CDR3 is TGTGCCAGCAGCTCACAGGGTTACGGCTACACCTTC. Translated, it gives CASSSQGYGYTF.

This clone was seen just once. V gene TRBV30 combines with J gene TRBJ1-2, with 7 bases matching TRBD1. Germline CDR1 GTSNPN, CDR2 SVGIG (reference sequence). Unmatched junction bases numbered 4, after V lost 4 bases and J lost 8 bases. This CDR3 region has 11 residues. CDR3 DNA sequence: TGTGCCTGGACCGGGACAGTCGGCTACACCTTC. It is translated as CAWTGTVGYTF.